Each of the 15 T cell receptor beta chains below was sequenced from the same sample in a study of cytomegalovirus exposure and HLA in healthy donors. Vbeta (60) and Jbeta (13) primers were used in the PCR. Using immunoSEQ multiplex PCR, the repertoire was profiled, and TCRdb retains in-frame clones only, with some absent. The sample includes roughly 230,000 clones, 80% to 90% of them seen just once. Material for sequencing was PBMCs. The receptors here all came from a girl aged 2 to 10 in good health and CMV-seronegative.

The V gene is TRBV4-2, the J gene TRBJ2-3; D gene ambiguous. The V gene's germline CDR1 is LGHNA and CDR2 YNFKEQ. V dropped 0 bases and J dropped 0 bases, with 7 bases sitting between them. The CDR3 runs 15 residues. Here the CDR3 DNA reads TGTGCCAGCAGCCAAGATCTGACTAGCACAGATACGCAGTATTTT. It encodes CASSQDLTSTDTQYF.

The gene calls are TRBV18 and TRBJ1-3; D is undetermined. CDR1 KGHSH and CDR2 LQKENI come from the germline V gene. Trimming stripped 2 bases from V and 2 bases from J, with 10 bases between. The CDR3 contains 15 residues. The CDR3 sequence is CASSPWASPGNTIYF. The CDR3 DNA is TGTGCCAGCTCACCATGGGCCAGCCCTGGAAACACCATATATTTT. Complete variable domain (other parts from reference TRBV18 and TRBJ1-3): NAGVMQNPRHLVRRRGQEARLRCSPMKGHSHVYWYRQLPEEGLKFMVYLQKENIIDESGMPKERFSAEFPKEGPSILRIQQVVRGDSAAYFCASSPWASPGNTIYFGEGSWLTVV.

V and J are TRBV7-2 and TRBJ1-5; D possibly corresponds to TRBD1 (6 bases). The CDR3 consists of 14 residues. Germline V gene lookup returns CDR1 SGHTA and CDR2 FQGNSA. Trimming removed 4 bases at V and 3 bases at J, with 10 bases between. The CDR3 nucleotides read TGTGCCAGCAGCTCCCCAGGGGCCAATCAGCCCCAGCATTTT. It is translated as CASSSPGANQPQHF.

The chain is built from TRBV29-1 and TRBJ2-3, with 10 bases lining up with TRBD1. The ends lost 7 bases at V and 2 bases at J; junction bases unmatched: 3. The germline V gene encodes CDR1 SQVTM and CDR2 ANQGSEA. This CDR3 contains 13 residues. CDR3 nucleotides: TGCAGCGGGGGACAGGGGAACACAGATACGCAGTATTTT. It yields the protein CSGGQGNTDTQYF.

The V gene is TRBV5-6, the J gene TRBJ1-5, with unresolved D. The CDR3 has 15 amino acids. The V gene lost 2 bases and the J gene lost 0 bases, with 9 bases spanning the gap. CDR1 is SGHDT, CDR2 YYEEEE, per germline. The CDR3 nucleotides are TGTGCCAGCAGCTTCGGTAGCTCTAGCAATCAGCCCCAGCATTTT. Translated, it gives CASSFGSSSNQPQHF.

This clone has only a few counts. The chain recombines TRBV28 with TRBJ2-4; D is unclear. V gave up 2 bases and J gave up 7 bases, with 12 bases separating them. This CDR3 is 14 amino acids long. Germline CDR1 MDHEN, CDR2 SYDVKM. The CDR3 here is CASSLLRGVNIQYF. CDR3 bases: TGTGCCAGCAGTTTACTCCGAGGTGTGAACATTCAGTACTTC.

The sample holds a few counts of this clone. The rearrangement joins TRBV5-1 to TRBJ1-2; the D is unclear. The CDR3 is 15 residues long. Germline loops: CDR1 SGHRS, CDR2 YFSETQ. Trimming pared 1 base from V and 8 bases from J, leaving 18 bases between. This chain's CDR3 is CASSLNPGGAWGYTF. CDR3 in DNA: TGCGCCAGCAGCTTGAACCCGGGTGGTGCCTGGGGCTACACCTTC.

V is TRBV18 and J is TRBJ1-1; D uncertain. Trimming took off 5 bases at V and 3 bases at J, with 7 bases between the two ends. Germline V gives CDR1 KGHSH, CDR2 LQKENI. The CDR3 loop spans 12 amino acids. CDR3 nucleotides: TGTGCCAGCTCAGTTGGAGACACTGAAGCTTTCTTT. Its protein product is CASSVGDTEAFF.

The chain couples TRBV4-1 to TRBJ2-2, with 12 bases matching TRBD2. The CDR3 totals 15 residues. Trimming cost V 5 bases and J 8 bases; bases outside gene matches: 6. The germline V gene has CDR1 MGHRA and CDR2 YSYEKL. The CDR3 nucleotides read TGCGCCAGCAGCTCGCTAGCGGGGGGGTCGGGGGAGCTGTTTTTT. Translation: CASSSLAGGSGELFF.

The J gene is TRBJ2-3, the V gene TRBV27; TRBD1 is a possible D gene (6 bases). CDR3 length: 18 residues. Germline-derived CDR1 and CDR2 are MNHEY and SMNVEV (reference sequence). The ends were cut back, 2 bases at V and 0 bases at J, with 18 bases in the middle. The CDR3 sequence: CASSLLLTGFLSTDTQYF. The CDR3 nucleotides read TGTGCCAGCAGTTTACTCTTAACAGGGTTTCTCAGCACAGATACGCAGTATTTT.

The V call is TRBV10-3, the J call TRBJ2-1, with D hard to call. Per germline, CDR1 ENHRY and CDR2 SYGVKD. The length of the CDR3 is 11 residues. With 8 bases removed from V and 4 bases from J, the gap between germline ends came to 6 bases. CDR3 DNA: TGTGCCATCGGCTTTTACAATGAGCAGTTCTTC. Protein sequence: CAIGFYNEQFF.

The chain uses TRBV6-6 and TRBJ1-2, with TRBD1 matching 9 bases. The CDR3 runs to 16 residues. CDR1 and CDR2 (germline): MNHNY, SVGAGI (reference sequence). The V gene end was trimmed by 4 bases and the J gene end by 0 bases; junction bases not matched to a gene: 6. CDR3 residues: CASSSLGTGTNYGYTF. The CDR3 DNA is TGTGCCAGCAGTTCCCTAGGGACAGGGACTAACTATGGCTACACCTTC.

The table lists this clone with a few counts. V and J are TRBV5-6 and TRBJ2-5, with D perhaps matching TRBD2 (6 bases). Germline V gene data show CDR1 as SGHDT and CDR2 as YYEEEE. Trimming removed 2 bases from V and 3 bases from J, with 20 bases in between. This CDR3 comprises 17 residues. This CDR3 reads CASSFFNPGDGEETQYF. The CDR3 DNA is TGTGCCAGCAGCTTTTTTAACCCGGGGGACGGAGAAGAGACCCAGTACTTC.

The chain carries TRBV6-1 and TRBJ1-5; 7 positions match TRBD1. Losses at the gene ends were 6 bases for V and 6 bases for J; bases not matched to a gene: 5. The CDR3 has 13 amino acids. Per the germline V gene, CDR1 is MNHNS and CDR2 is SASEGT. Here the CDR3 reads CASREGASQPQHF. As DNA, the CDR3 is TGTGCCAGCAGAGAGGGGGCTAGTCAGCCCCAGCATTTT.

This chain uses TRBV19 with TRBJ2-1; 10 bases align to TRBD2. J lost 4 bases, V lost 2 bases, and 2 bases had no gene match. CDR1 and CDR2 from the germline V gene are LNHDA and SQIVND (reference sequence). The CDR3 contains 15 residues. CDR3 bases: TGTGCCAGTAGTATAAGTAGCGGGAGGTACAATGAGCAGTTCTTC. This codes for CASSISSGRYNEQFF.